Sequencing of this T cell receptor (beta chain) was carried out in a study of T cell responses to AZD1222 COVID-19 vaccine. The J segment lost 6 bases and the V segment lost 6 bases, leaving 7 bases of the junction unmatched. CDR1 and CDR2 (germline): SEHNR, FQNEAQ (reference sequence). This CDR3 is 15 amino acids long. As concerns this clone: Its antigen is currently unknown.

The repertoire was sequenced with immunoSEQ multiplex PCR; TCRdb's copy has only in-frame clones and lacks some. Altogether approximately 99,000 clones are present, 70% to 90% being singletons, with the ten largest covering around 3.1%. Study-wide results and limits: Compared with day 0, the breadth and depth of the Spike-specific TCR repertoire rose significantly after two doses of AZD1222. Regions left unmutated in variants are reportedly the target of nearly half of spike-specific TCRs. Clonal diversity was possibly underestimated, and white British individuals and females predominated among donors.

The material sequenced was peripheral blood, taken on day 0 of AZD1222 vaccination. This chain links TRBV7-9 with TRBJ2-1, with 11 bases that match TRBD2. The origin of this receptor is an adult in good health. CDR3 protein: CASRLAGGGSNEQFF. The CDR3 DNA sequence: TGTGCCAGCAGGCTAGCGGGAGGTGGGTCCAATGAGCAGTTCTTC.